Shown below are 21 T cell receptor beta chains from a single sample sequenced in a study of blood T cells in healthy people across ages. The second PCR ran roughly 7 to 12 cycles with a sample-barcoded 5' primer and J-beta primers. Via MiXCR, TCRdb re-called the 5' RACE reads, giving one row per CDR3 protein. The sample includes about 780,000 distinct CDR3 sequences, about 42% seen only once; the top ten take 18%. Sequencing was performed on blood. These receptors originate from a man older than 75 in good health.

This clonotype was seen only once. CDR3: CASSIPGGINQPQHF. DNA for the CDR3: TGTGCCAGCAGTATCCCCGGCGGGATCAATCAGCCCCAGCATTTT. The chain couples TRBV7-2 to TRBJ1-5; no definite D call. This CDR3 is 15 amino acids long. Germline CDR1 SGHTA, CDR2 FQGNSA. V was cut by 6 bases and J by 3 bases, with 15 bases left in between.

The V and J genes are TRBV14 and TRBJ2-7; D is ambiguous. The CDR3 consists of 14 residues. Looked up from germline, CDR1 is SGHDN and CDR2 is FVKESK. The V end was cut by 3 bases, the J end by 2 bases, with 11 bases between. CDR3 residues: CASSQSVAAYEQYF. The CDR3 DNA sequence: TGTGCCAGCAGCCAGTCAGTGGCTGCCTACGAGCAGTACTTC.

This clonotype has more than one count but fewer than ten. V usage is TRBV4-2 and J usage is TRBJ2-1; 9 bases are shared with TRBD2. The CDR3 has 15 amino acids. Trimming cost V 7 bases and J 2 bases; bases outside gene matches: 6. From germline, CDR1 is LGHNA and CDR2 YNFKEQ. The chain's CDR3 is CASKGGTSPYNEQFF. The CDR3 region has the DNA TGTGCCAGCAAAGGGGGGACTAGCCCCTACAATGAGCAGTTCTTC.

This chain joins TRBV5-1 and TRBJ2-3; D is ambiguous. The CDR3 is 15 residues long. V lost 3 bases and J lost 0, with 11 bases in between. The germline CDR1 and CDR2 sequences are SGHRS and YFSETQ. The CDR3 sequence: CASSSAYSSTDTQYF. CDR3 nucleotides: TGCGCCAGCAGCTCCGCGTACAGCAGCACAGATACGCAGTATTTT.

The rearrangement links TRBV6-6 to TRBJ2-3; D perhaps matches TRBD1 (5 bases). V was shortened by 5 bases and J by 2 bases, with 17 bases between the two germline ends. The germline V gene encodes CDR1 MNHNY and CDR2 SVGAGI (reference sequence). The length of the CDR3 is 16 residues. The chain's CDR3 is CASSPFSGATTDTQYF. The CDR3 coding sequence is TGTGCCAGCAGTCCCTTCAGTGGGGCGACCACAGATACGCAGTATTTT.

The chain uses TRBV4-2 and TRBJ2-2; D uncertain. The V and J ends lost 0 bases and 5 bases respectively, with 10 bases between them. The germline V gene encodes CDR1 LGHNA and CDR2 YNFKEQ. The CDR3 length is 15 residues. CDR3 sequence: CASSQDSSQTGELFF. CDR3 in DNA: TGTGCCAGCAGCCAAGACAGCTCACAGACCGGGGAGCTGTTTTTT.

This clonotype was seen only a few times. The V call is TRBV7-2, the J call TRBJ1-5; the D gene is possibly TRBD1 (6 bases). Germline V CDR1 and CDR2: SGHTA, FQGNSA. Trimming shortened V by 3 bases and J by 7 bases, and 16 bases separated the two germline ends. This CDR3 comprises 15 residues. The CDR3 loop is CASSLGSGDRQPQHF. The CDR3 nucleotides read TGTGCCAGCAGCTTGGGTTCAGGGGACCGACAGCCCCAGCATTTT.

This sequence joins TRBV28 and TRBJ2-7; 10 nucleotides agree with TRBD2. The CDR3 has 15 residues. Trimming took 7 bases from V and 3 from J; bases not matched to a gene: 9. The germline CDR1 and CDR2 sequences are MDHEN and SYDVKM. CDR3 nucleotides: TGTGCCAGCAATTCAGCGGGAGGGCCTAACTACGAGCAGTACTTC. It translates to CASNSAGGPNYEQYF.

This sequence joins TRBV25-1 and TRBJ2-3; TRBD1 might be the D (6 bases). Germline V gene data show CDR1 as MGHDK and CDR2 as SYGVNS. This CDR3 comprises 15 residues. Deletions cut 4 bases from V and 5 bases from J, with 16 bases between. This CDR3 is CASSGTTGSLDTQYF. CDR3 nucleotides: TGTGCCAGCAGTGGCACGACAGGTTCGTTAGATACGCAGTATTTT.

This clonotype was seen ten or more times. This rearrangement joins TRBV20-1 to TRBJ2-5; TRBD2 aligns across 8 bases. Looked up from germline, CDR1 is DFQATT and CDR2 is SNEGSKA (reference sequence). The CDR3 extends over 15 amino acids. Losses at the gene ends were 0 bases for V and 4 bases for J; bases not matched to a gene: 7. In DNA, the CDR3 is TGCAGTGCTAGAGATCCGGGAGGGCCTAGAGAGACCCAGTACTTC. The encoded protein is CSARDPGGPRETQYF.

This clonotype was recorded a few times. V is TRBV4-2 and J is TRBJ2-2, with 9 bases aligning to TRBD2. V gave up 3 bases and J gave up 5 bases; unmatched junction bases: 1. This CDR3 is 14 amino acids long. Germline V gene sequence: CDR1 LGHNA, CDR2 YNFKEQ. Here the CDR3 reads CASSQLAGTGELFF. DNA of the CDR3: TGTGCCAGCAGCCAGCTAGCGGGGACCGGGGAGCTGTTTTTT.

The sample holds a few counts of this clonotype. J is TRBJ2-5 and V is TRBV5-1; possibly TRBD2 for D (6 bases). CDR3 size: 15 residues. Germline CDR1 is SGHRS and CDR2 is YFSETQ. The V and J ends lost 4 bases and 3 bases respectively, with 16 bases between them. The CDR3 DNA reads TGCGCCAGCAGCCGAGATTTAGCGGAGGAAGAGACCCAGTACTTC. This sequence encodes CASSRDLAEEETQYF.

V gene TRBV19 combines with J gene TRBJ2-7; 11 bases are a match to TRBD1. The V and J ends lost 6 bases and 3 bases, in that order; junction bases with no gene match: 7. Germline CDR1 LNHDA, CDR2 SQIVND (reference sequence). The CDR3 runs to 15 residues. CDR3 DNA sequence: TGTGCCAGTAGAACATCCGGGACAGGGGGCTACGAGCAGTACTTC. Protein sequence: CASRTSGTGGYEQYF.

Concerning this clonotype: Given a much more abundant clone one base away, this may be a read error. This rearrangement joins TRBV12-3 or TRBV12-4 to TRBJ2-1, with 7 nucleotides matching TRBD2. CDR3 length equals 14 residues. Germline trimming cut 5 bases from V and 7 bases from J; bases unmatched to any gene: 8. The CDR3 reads CASSPAGEPNEQFF. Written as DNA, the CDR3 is TGTGCCAGCAGTCCGGCGGGAGAGCCAAATGAGCAGTTCTTC.

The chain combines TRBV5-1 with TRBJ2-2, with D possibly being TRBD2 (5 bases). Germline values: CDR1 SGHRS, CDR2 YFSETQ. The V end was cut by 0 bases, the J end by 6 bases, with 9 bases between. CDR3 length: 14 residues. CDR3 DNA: TGCGCCAGCAGCTTGGCGGGGATAGCCGGGGAGCTGTTTTTT. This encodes CASSLAGIAGELFF.

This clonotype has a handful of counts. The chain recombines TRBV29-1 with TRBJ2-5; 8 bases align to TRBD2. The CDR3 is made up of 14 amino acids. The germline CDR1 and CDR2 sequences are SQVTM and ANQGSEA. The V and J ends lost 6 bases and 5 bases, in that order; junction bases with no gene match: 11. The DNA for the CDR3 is TGCAGCGTCGCTCCGGGACTAGGGGGTGAGACCCAGTACTTC. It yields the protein CSVAPGLGGETQYF.

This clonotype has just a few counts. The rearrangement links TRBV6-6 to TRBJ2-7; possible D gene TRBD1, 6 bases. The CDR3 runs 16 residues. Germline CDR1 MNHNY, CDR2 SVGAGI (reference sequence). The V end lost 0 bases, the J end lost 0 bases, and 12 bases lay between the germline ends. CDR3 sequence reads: CASSYSTGHSSYEQYF. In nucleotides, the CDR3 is TGTGCCAGCAGTTACTCGACAGGTCATAGCTCCTACGAGCAGTACTTC.

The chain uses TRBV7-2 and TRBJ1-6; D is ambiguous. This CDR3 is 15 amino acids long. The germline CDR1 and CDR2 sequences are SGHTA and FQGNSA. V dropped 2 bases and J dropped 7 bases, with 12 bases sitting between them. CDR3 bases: TGTGCCAGCAGCTTAATGGGCAGTGGCAATTCACCCCTCCACTTT. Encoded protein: CASSLMGSGNSPLHF.

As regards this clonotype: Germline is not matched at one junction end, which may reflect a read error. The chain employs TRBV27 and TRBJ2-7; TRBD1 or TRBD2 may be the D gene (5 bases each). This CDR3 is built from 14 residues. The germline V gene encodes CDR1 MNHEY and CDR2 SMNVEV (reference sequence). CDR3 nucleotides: TGTGCCAGCAGGTTATCAGGGACCCCCTACGAGCAGTACTTC. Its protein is CASRLSGTPYEQYF.

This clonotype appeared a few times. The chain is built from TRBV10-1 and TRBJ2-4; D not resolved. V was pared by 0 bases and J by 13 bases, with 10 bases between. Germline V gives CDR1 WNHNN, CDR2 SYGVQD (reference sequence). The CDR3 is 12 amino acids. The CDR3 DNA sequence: TGCGCCAGCAGTGAGTCGGCCGGGCGGCAGTACTTC. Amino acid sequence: CASSESAGRQYF.

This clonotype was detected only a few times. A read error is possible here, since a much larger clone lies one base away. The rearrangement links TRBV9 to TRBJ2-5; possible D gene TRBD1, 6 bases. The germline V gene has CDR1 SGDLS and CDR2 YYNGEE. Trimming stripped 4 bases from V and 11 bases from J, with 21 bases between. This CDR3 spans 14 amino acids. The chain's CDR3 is CASSSLRGYNEQYF. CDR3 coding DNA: TGTGCCAGCAGCTCGCTCAGGGGCTACAATGAGCAGTACTTC. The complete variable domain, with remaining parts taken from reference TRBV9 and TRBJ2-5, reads DSGVTQTPKHLITATGQRVTLRCSPRSGDLSVYWYQQSLDQGLQFLIQYYNGEERAKGNILERFSAQQFPDLHSELNLSSLELGDSALYFCASSSLRGYNEQYFGPGTRLLVL.